Here is one T cell receptor beta chain with its context. These data are taken from a study of blood T cell repertoires in COVID-19. Overall study context: From the United States, Italy and Spain came samples of acute and convalescent COVID-19. The analysed material was cDNA or gDNA that came from T cells, B-cell-depleted T cells, or PBMCs.

Cohorts were assigned according to the clinical history that participants reported. Original processing methods: Nucleated cell counts were estimated from reference gene primer amplification. Data came from immunoSEQ multiplex PCR; TCRdb stores just in-frame clones and leaves some out. V, J and clone size are those of that table, while D and trimming were read from the DNA. The sample holds about 200,000 clones, around 90% seen once. V was trimmed by 4 bases and J by 0 bases, leaving 12 bases between them. Germline V gene sequence: CDR1 SNHLY, CDR2 FYNNEI. The CDR3 loop spans 15 amino acids. Sequenced: PBMCs or T cells enriched from blood (not recorded which). This TCR came from a woman between 18 and 29 years old who had recovered from COVID-19. The chain has TRBV2 and TRBJ1-2; weak D call: TRBD1 (6 bases). CDR3 residues: CASSARDTTNYGYTF. In DNA form, the CDR3 reads TGTGCCAGCAGTGCCCGGGACACCACTAACTATGGCTACACCTTC.